The T cell receptor (beta chain) described here comes from a study of T cell repertoires in cytomegalovirus infection. TCRdb reprocessed the reads via MiXCR and lists one record per CDR3 protein. The sample has fewer than 850,000 distinct CDR3 sequences, roughly 28% seen once. Germline CDR1 reads MNHEY; CDR2 reads SVGAGI. V shed 6 bases and J shed 1 base, with 15 bases lying between them. The CDR3 is made up of 16 amino acids. A note on this clonotype: Its antigen is as yet unknown.

This rearrangement joins TRBV6-5 to TRBJ1-4; D unclear. This sample comprised cultured CD8+ T cells from PBMCs, obtained from culture after CMV antigen stimulation. This clonotype originated in a human donor in good health (CMV status not recorded). Some clones in this sample may be carry-over from other donors' samples. The CDR3 sequence: CASSPFSFRTNEKLFF. CDR3 bases: TGTGCCAGCAGCCCCTTTTCTTTCAGAACTAATGAAAAACTGTTTTTT.